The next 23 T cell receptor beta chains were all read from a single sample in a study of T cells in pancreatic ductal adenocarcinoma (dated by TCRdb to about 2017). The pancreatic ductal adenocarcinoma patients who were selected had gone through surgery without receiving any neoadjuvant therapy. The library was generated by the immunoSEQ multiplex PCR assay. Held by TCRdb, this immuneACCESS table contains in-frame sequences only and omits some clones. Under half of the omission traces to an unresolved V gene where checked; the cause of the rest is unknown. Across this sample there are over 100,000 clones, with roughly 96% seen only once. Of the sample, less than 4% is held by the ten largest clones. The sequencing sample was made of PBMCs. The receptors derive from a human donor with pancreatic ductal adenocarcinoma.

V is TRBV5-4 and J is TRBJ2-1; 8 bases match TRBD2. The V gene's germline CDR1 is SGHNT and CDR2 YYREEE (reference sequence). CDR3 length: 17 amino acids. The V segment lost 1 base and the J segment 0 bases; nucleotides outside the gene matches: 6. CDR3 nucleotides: TGTGCCAGCAGCTTGAAGGGCGGACTAGCCTCCTACAATGAGCAGTTCTTC. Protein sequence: CASSLKGGLASYNEQFF.

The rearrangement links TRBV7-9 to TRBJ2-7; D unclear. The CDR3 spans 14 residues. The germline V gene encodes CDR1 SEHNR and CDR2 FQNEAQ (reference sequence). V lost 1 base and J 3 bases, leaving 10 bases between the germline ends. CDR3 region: CASSLEVSYYEQYF. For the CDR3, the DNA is TGTGCCAGCAGCTTAGAGGTTAGCTACTACGAGCAGTACTTC.

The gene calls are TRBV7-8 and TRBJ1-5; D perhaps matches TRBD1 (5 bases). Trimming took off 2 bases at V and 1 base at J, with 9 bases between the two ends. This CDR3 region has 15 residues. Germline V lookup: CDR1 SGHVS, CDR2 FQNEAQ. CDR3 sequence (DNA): TGTGCCAGCAGCTTATTCAGGGCGAGCAATCAGCCCCAGCATTTT. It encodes CASSLFRASNQPQHF.

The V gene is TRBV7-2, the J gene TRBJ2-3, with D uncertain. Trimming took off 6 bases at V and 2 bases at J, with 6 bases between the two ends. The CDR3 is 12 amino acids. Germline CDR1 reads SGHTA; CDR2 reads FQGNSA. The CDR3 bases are TGTGCCAGCAGACTGTTCACAGATACGCAGTATTTT. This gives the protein CASRLFTDTQYF.

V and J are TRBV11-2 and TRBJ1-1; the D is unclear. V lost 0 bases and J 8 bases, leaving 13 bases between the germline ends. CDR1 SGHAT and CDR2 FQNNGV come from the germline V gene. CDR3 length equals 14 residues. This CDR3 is CASSLDRGSEEAFF. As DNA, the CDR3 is TGTGCCAGCAGCTTAGATCGAGGAAGCGAAGAAGCTTTCTTT.

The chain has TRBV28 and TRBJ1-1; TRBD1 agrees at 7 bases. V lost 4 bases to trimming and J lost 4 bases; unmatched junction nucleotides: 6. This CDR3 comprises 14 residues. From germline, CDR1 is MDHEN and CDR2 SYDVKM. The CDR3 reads CASSWPQGVTEAFF. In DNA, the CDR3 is TGTGCCAGCAGTTGGCCCCAGGGGGTCACTGAAGCTTTCTTT. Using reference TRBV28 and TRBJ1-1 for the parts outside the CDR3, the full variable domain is DVKVTQSSRYLVKRTGEKVFLECVQDMDHENMFWYRQDPGLGLRLIYFSYDVKMKEKGDIPEGYSVSREKKERFSLILESASTNQTSMYLCASSWPQGVTEAFFGQGTRLTVV.

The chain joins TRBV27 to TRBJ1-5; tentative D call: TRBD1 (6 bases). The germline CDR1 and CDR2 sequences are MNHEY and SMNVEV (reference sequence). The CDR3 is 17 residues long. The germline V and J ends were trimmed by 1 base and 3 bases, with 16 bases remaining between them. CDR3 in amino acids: CASSLYGGAGNNQPQHF. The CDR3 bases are TGTGCCAGCAGTTTATATGGGGGGGCAGGGAACAATCAGCCCCAGCATTTT.

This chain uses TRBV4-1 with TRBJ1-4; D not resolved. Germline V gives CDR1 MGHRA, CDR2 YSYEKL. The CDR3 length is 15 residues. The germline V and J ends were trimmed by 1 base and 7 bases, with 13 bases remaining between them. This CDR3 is CASSQGRARGEKLFF. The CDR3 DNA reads TGCGCCAGCAGCCAAGGGAGGGCCCGGGGTGAAAAACTGTTTTTT.

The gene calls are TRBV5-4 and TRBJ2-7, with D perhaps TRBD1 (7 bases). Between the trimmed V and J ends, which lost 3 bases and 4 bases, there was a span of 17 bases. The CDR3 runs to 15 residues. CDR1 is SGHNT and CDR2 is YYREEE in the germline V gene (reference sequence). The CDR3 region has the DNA TGTGCCAGCAGCTACCAGGGGGGTATCCCATACGAGCAGTACTTC. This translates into CASSYQGGIPYEQYF.

CDR3 loop: CASNPGLPEGYEQYF. CDR3 in DNA: TGTGCCAGCAACCCAGGACTCCCAGAAGGCTACGAGCAGTACTTC. The chain has TRBV6-6 and TRBJ2-7; weak D call: TRBD2 (5 bases). Germline V gives CDR1 MNHNY, CDR2 SVGAGI (reference sequence). Trimming removed 7 bases from V and 3 bases from J, with 19 bases in between. CDR3 size: 15 residues.

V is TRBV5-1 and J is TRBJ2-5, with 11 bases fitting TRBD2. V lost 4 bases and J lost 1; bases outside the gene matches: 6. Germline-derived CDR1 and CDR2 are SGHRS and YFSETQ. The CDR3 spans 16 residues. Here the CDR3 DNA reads TGCGCCAGCAGCCAAACCGGGACTAGCGGCCAAGAGACCCAGTACTTC. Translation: CASSQTGTSGQETQYF.

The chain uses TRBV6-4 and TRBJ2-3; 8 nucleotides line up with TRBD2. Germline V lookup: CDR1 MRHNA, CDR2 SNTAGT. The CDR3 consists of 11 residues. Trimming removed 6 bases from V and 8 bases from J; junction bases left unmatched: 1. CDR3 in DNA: TGTGCCAGCAGCGCGGGGGGTACGCAGTATTTT. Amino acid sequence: CASSAGGTQYF.

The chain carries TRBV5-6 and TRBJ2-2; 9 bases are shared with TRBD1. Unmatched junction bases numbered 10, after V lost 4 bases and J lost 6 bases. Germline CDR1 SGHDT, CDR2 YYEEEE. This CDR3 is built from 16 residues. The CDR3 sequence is CASSETGTGSSGELFF. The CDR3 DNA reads TGTGCCAGCAGCGAGACCGGGACAGGGTCATCCGGGGAGCTGTTTTTT.

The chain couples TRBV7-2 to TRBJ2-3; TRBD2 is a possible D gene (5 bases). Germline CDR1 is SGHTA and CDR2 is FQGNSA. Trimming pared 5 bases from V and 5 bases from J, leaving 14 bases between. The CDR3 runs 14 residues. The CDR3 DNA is TGTGCCAGCAGCCCCCGGAGGTTAAAAGATACGCAGTATTTT. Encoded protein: CASSPRRLKDTQYF.

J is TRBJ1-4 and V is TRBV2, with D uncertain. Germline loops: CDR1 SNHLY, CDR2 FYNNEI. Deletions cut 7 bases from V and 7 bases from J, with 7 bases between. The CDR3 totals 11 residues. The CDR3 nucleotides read TGTGCCAGCACTCTAGCTGAAAAACTGTTTTTT. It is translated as CASTLAEKLFF.

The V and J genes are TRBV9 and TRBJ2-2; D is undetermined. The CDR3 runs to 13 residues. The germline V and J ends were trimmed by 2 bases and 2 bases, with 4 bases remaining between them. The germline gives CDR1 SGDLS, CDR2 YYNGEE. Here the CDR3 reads CASSVYNTGELFF. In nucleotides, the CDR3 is TGTGCCAGCAGCGTCTACAACACCGGGGAGCTGTTTTTT.

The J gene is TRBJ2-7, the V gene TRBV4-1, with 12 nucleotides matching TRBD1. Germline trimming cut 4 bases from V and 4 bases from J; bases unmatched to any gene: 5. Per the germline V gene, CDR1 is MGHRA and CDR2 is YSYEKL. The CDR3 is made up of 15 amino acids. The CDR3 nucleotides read TGCGCCAGCAGCCGACCGGGACAGGGGGCTTACGAGCAGTACTTC. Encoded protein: CASSRPGQGAYEQYF.

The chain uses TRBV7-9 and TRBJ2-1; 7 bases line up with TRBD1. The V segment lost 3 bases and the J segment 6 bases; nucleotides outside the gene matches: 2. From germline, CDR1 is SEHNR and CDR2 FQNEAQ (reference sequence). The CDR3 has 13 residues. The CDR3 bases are TGTGCCAGCAGCTTCCCAGGGGGCAATGAGCAGTTCTTC. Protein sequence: CASSFPGGNEQFF.

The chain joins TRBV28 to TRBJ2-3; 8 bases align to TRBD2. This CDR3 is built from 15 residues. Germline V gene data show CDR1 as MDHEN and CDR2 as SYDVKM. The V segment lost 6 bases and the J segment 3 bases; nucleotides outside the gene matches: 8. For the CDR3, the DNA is TGTGCCAGCAGCCCAGCTAGCGGGCCGACAGATACGCAGTATTTT. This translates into CASSPASGPTDTQYF. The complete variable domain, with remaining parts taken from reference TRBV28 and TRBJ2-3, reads DVKVTQSSRYLVKRTGEKVFLECVQDMDHENMFWYRQDPGLGLRLIYFSYDVKMKEKGDIPEGYSVSREKKERFSLILESASTNQTSMYLCASSPASGPTDTQYFGPGTRLTVL.

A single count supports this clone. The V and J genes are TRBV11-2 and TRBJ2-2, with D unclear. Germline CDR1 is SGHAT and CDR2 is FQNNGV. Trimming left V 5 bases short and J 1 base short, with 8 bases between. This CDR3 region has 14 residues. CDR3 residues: CASSLNENTGELFF. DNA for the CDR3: TGTGCCAGCAGCCTAAACGAGAACACCGGGGAGCTGTTTTTT.

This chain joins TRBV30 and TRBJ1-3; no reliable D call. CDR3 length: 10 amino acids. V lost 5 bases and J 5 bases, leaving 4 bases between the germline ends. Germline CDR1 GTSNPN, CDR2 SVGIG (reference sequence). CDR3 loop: CAWGRNTIYF. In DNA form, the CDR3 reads TGTGCCTGGGGCCGAAACACCATATATTTT.

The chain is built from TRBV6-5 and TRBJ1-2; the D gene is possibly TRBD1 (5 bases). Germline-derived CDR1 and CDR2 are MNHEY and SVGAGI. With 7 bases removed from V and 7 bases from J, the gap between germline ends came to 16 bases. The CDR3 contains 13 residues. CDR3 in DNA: TGTGCCAGCAATGAACGTGGGGGGTTTGGCTACACCTTC. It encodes CASNERGGFGYTF.

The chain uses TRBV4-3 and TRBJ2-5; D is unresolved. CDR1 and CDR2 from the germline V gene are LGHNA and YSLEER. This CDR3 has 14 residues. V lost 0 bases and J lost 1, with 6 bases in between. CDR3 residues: CASSQEIAQETQYF. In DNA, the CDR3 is TGCGCCAGCAGCCAAGAAATAGCCCAAGAGACCCAGTACTTC.